These 27 T cell receptor beta chains originate from one sample sequenced in a study of regulatory T cells in long-lasting Graves disease. Sequencing libraries for TCR beta were prepared with iRepertoire HTBI primers and Arm-PCR of CDR3 regions. TCRdb re-analysed the multiplex PCR reads in MiXCR, keeping a single row per CDR3 protein. The sample includes roughly 430,000 distinct CDR3 sequences, 16% seen only once; the top ten take around a tenth. Stated time point: newly diagnosed GD, antithyroid drugs for less than 3 months. RNA extracted from PBMCs served as the sequencing template. The data also belong to a second study, concerning T cells in Graves' hyperthyroidism and ophthalmopathy.

The source was peripheral blood mononuclear cells (PBMCs), collected at new diagnosis, from a patient treated with antithyroid drugs. The receptors shown here come from a woman in her twenties or thirties with Graves disease.

The gene calls are TRBV29-1 and TRBJ2-1; 9 nucleotides line up with TRBD2. The CDR3 runs to 15 residues. Trimming at V came to 6 bases and at J to 6 bases, leaving 12 bases not matched to a gene. CDR1 is SQVTM and CDR2 is ANQGSEA in the germline V gene. The CDR3 DNA follows: TGCAGCGTGGGGCTCTTAGCGGGAGCGGGCAATGAGCAGTTCTTC. Translating gives CSVGLLAGAGNEQFF.

CDR3 DNA: TGTGCCAGCTCACCACCGAACAGGGGGCTCGGAGATACGCAGTATTTT. Protein sequence: CASSPPNRGLGDTQYF. The chain recombines TRBV18 with TRBJ2-3; 9 nucleotides agree with TRBD1. Per the germline V gene, CDR1 is KGHSH and CDR2 is LQKENI. The CDR3 loop spans 16 amino acids. V shed 0 bases and J 5 bases; nucleotides not matched to a gene: 6.

Only a few counts were recorded for this clonotype. This sequence joins TRBV28 and TRBJ2-2; 12 nucleotides match TRBD2. Germline-derived CDR1 and CDR2 are MDHEN and SYDVKM. The CDR3 is made up of 18 amino acids. J gave up 1 base and V 6 bases, and 9 bases lay outside the gene matches. The CDR3, as DNA: TGTGCCAGCAGCGCCCCGGGACTAGCGGGCCGGAACACCGGGGAGCTGTTTTTT. It yields the protein CASSAPGLAGRNTGELFF.

This clonotype was observed many times. This chain connects TRBV28 to TRBJ2-1, with D perhaps matching TRBD2 (6 bases). Germline-derived CDR1 and CDR2 are MDHEN and SYDVKM. Trimming stripped 6 bases from V and 8 bases from J, with 8 bases between. The CDR3 is 11 residues long. The CDR3 DNA is TGTGCCAGCAGGACTAGGCATGAGCAGTTCTTC. It yields the protein CASRTRHEQFF.

This clonotype was seen ten or more times. This CDR3 reads CSVTRTGNQPQHF. CDR3 sequence (DNA): TGCAGTGTTACTAGGACAGGGAATCAGCCCCAGCATTTT. The V gene is TRBV20-1, the J gene TRBJ1-5; 8 nucleotides line up with TRBD1. The CDR3 runs 13 residues. Unmatched junction bases numbered 6, after V lost 7 bases and J lost 4 bases. Germline CDR1 is DFQATT and CDR2 is SNEGSKA (reference sequence).

In this sample, this clonotype turned up a few times. The chain is built from TRBV20-1 and TRBJ2-6; D gene ambiguous. The CDR3 totals 14 residues. Per germline, CDR1 DFQATT and CDR2 SNEGSKA (reference sequence). V gave up 2 bases and J gave up 0 bases, with 5 bases separating them. The CDR3 here is CSARRSSGANVLTF. The CDR3 region has the DNA TGCAGTGCTAGACGAAGCTCTGGGGCCAACGTCCTGACTTTC.

The chain joins TRBV7-2 to TRBJ2-3; 14 bases are shared with TRBD2. The germline V gene has CDR1 SGHTA and CDR2 FQGNSA. V lost 6 bases, J lost 3 bases, and 5 bases stayed unmatched. The CDR3 consists of 16 residues. The CDR3 nucleotides read TGTGCCAGCAGTTTCGGACTAGCGGGAGGAACAGATACGCAGTATTTT. Its translation: CASSFGLAGGTDTQYF.

This clonotype was seen a handful of times. The chain combines TRBV6-1 with TRBJ1-1, with D unresolved. There are 11 residues in the CDR3. The V gene's germline CDR1 is MNHNS and CDR2 SASEGT. Between the trimmed V and J ends, which lost 6 bases and 6 bases, there was a span of 8 bases. The CDR3 loop reads CASRIEAEAFF. The CDR3 DNA sequence: TGTGCCAGCAGGATCGAGGCTGAAGCTTTCTTT.

This chain uses TRBV10-3 with TRBJ1-5, with 10 bases matching TRBD1. The CDR3 runs 14 residues. Trimming removed 7 bases from V and 5 bases from J; junction bases left unmatched: 5. CDR1 and CDR2 (germline): ENHRY, SYGVKD. The CDR3 region has the DNA TGTGCCATCAAAGGGACAGGGGAAGATCAGCCCCAGCATTTT. The encoded protein is CAIKGTGEDQPQHF.

Ten or more counts support this clonotype. This rearrangement joins TRBV7-9 to TRBJ1-3; no clear D. CDR1 is SEHNR and CDR2 is FQNEAQ in the germline V gene (reference sequence). The CDR3 runs to 14 residues. V lost 6 bases, J lost 1 base, and 10 bases lay in between. CDR3 residues: CASSFPGSGNTIYF. For the CDR3, the DNA is TGTGCCAGCAGTTTCCCCGGATCTGGAAACACCATATATTTT.

At least ten counts were recorded for this clonotype. The chain couples TRBV28 to TRBJ2-7; 9 bases line up with TRBD1. Germline-derived CDR1 and CDR2 are MDHEN and SYDVKM. The V segment lost 5 bases and the J segment 2 bases; nucleotides outside the gene matches: 10. There are 16 residues in the CDR3. CDR3 amino acids: CASSDAPGQGTYEQYF. CDR3 bases: TGTGCCAGCAGTGATGCCCCGGGACAGGGAACCTACGAGCAGTACTTC.

This clonotype was counted many times. The chain is built from TRBV11-3 and TRBJ2-2; the D gene is possibly TRBD1 (5 bases). V was cut by 0 bases and J by 3 bases, with 14 bases left in between. CDR3 length: 17 amino acids. The germline gives CDR1 SGHNT, CDR2 YENEEA. The CDR3 region is CASSLDRTKGYTGELFF. Written as DNA, the CDR3 is TGTGCCAGCAGCTTAGATCGGACAAAAGGGTACACCGGGGAGCTGTTTTTT.

This clonotype has at least ten counts. The chain joins TRBV12-3 or TRBV12-4 to TRBJ1-1; TRBD1 might be the D (6 bases). Trimming stripped 5 bases from V and 8 bases from J, with 18 bases between. This CDR3 is 14 amino acids long. DNA of the CDR3: TGTGCCAGCAGTCAAGGACAGATTGGTTGGGAAGCTTTCTTT. This translates into CASSQGQIGWEAFF.

This clonotype appeared many times. The chain joins TRBV5-1 to TRBJ2-7, with 14 bases lining up with TRBD2. CDR1 is SGHRS, CDR2 YFSETQ, per germline. J gave up 1 base and V 0 bases, and 6 bases lay outside the gene matches. The CDR3 loop spans 18 amino acids. The CDR3 spells CASSLAGGLAGESYEQYF. CDR3 sequence (DNA): TGCGCCAGCAGCTTGGCCGGGGGACTAGCGGGAGAATCCTACGAGCAGTACTTC.

As regards this clonotype: A single base separates this from a much larger clone, so it may be a read error. This chain uses TRBV30 with TRBJ2-1, with 7 bases identical to TRBD1. Germline CDR1 is GTSNPN and CDR2 is SVGIG (reference sequence). V trimming: 4 bases; J trimming: 10 bases; junction bases outside the gene matches: 16. The CDR3 covers 15 residues. The CDR3 DNA follows: TGTGCCTGGAACCCTCGAGACAGGGCGGCCTACGAGCAGTTCTTC. It encodes CAWNPRDRAAYEQFF.

Turning to this clonotype: One base away lies a much larger clone, so this may be a sequencing read error. The chain uses TRBV11-2 and TRBJ2-1; weak D call: TRBD2 (6 bases). CDR1 is SGHAT, CDR2 FQNNGV, per germline. CDR3 length: 15 residues. The CDR3 sequence: CANSLIGRPNGEQFF. The CDR3 nucleotides are TGTGCCAACAGCTTAATCGGGAGACCTAACGGCGAGCAGTTCTTC.

The chain employs TRBV6-5 and TRBJ2-1; D may be TRBD1 (6 bases). The CDR3 extends over 16 amino acids. Trimming shortened V by 4 bases and J by 8 bases, and 21 bases separated the two germline ends. CDR1 MNHEY and CDR2 SVGAGI come from the germline V gene. The DNA of the CDR3 is TGTGCCAGCAGTTCAGGGGTCGCCCGGGGCTTCGATGAGCAGTTCTTC. Protein sequence: CASSSGVARGFDEQFF.

The chain combines TRBV14 with TRBJ1-2; no reliable D call. Germline V CDR1 and CDR2: SGHDN, FVKESK. V shed 6 bases and J shed 8 bases, with 16 bases lying between them. The CDR3 has 13 residues. CDR3 DNA: TGTGCCAGCAGTTCCGATCTTTACAAGGGCTACACCTTC. This encodes CASSSDLYKGYTF.

Worth noting for this clonotype: A much larger clone lies a single base off, so this may be a read error. The chain carries TRBV6-9 and TRBJ2-1, with D perhaps TRBD2 (6 bases). Germline-derived CDR1 and CDR2 are MNHGY and SVAAGI. CDR3 length equals 17 residues. V was pared by 3 bases and J by 12 bases, with 27 bases between. CDR3 region: CASSYHRRATGGTGQFF. CDR3 nucleotides: TGTGCCAGCAGTTACCATCGGAGGGCGACCGGTGGGACTGGGCAGTTCTTC.

This clonotype was picked up many times. V gene TRBV5-4 combines with J gene TRBJ1-1; D not certain. The germline V and J ends were trimmed by 1 base and 4 bases, with 8 bases remaining between them. The CDR3 totals 13 residues. Germline V lookup: CDR1 SGHNT, CDR2 YYREEE (reference sequence). CDR3 region: CASSLSEGTEAFF. Here the CDR3 DNA reads TGTGCCAGCAGCTTGTCAGAGGGCACTGAAGCTTTCTTT.

V gene TRBV7-9 combines with J gene TRBJ2-3; TRBD1 agrees at 7 bases. The end of the DNA is better explained by TRBJ2-7, so the J call may be wrong. Germline CDR1 reads SEHNR; CDR2 reads FQNEAQ (reference sequence). The CDR3 is 15 residues long. The CDR3 loop reads CASSLGRQGIYEQYF. The CDR3 region has the DNA TGTGCCAGCAGCCTAGGGAGACAGGGAATCTACGAGCAGTACTTC.

This clonotype appeared many times. No conserved phenylalanine or tryptophan is present at the end of the CDR3, so a read error is the likely explanation. It is unclear where the CDR3 begins or ends on the DNA, so no DNA is shown, and the CDR3 is as TCRdb lists it. This chain connects TRBV3-1 to TRBJ2-1; TRBD1, the D gene given by the table, was not confirmed from the DNA. The CDR3 has 12 amino acids, counting both end residues. Per germline, CDR1 LGHDT and CDR2 YNNKEL (reference sequence). The CDR3: CASSTTGTRVSI.

This clonotype has at least ten counts. The chain is built from TRBV5-1 and TRBJ2-1; 8 nucleotides match TRBD2. J was trimmed by 4 bases and V by 4 bases; bases with no gene match: 10. The CDR3 runs to 16 residues. CDR1 SGHRS and CDR2 YFSETQ come from the germline V gene. The CDR3 here is CASSGKGLGPYNEQFF. The CDR3 DNA follows: TGCGCCAGCAGCGGCAAGGGACTAGGTCCATACAATGAGCAGTTCTTC.

This clonotype has at least ten counts. This CDR3 reads CASSLESWGLAGELWDEQFF. The CDR3 DNA sequence: TGTGCCAGCAGCTTAGAGTCGTGGGGACTAGCGGGAGAGTTGTGGGATGAGCAGTTCTTC. V usage is TRBV7-2 and J usage is TRBJ2-1, with 14 bases that match TRBD2. Germline CDR1 SGHTA, CDR2 FQGNSA. There are 20 residues in the CDR3. V lost 1 base and J lost 8; bases outside the gene matches: 16.

This clonotype was observed many times. This chain joins TRBV12-5 and TRBJ2-1; D possibly corresponds to TRBD2 (6 bases). Per the germline V gene, CDR1 is LGHNT and CDR2 is FRNRAP. The CDR3 is 15 amino acids. Trimming removed 8 bases at V and 0 bases at J, with 14 bases between. The DNA for the CDR3 is TGTGCTAGTAGTAACGGGGGTAGCTCCTACAATGAGCAGTTCTTC. Translation: CASSNGGSSYNEQFF.

This chain uses TRBV25-1 with TRBJ2-7, with D unresolved. V was shortened by 5 bases and J by 0 bases, with 11 bases between the two germline ends. Germline CDR1 and CDR2: MGHDK and SYGVNS. This CDR3 has 14 amino acids. CDR3 nucleotide sequence: TGTGCCAGCAGTCTGTCCACCTTCTCCTACGAGCAGTACTTC. Amino acid sequence: CASSLSTFSYEQYF.

This clonotype showed up many times. V gene TRBV20-1 combines with J gene TRBJ1-1; D is undetermined. The ends were cut back, 6 bases at V and 1 base at J, with 24 bases in the middle. Germline CDR1 is DFQATT and CDR2 is SNEGSKA (reference sequence). The CDR3 contains 17 residues. Here the CDR3 DNA reads TGCAGTGCGGAGGGCGCCTTGGGCCAGTGGGGGAACACTGAAGCTTTCTTT. It yields the protein CSAEGALGQWGNTEAFF.